A single sample is the source of the 27 T cell receptor beta chains below, sequenced in a study of T cell changes during pregnancy in multiple sclerosis (dated by TCRdb to between 2019 and 2020). The method was the immunoSEQ multiplex PCR assay. TCRdb provides this immuneACCESS table in a form limited to in-frame rearrangements. Some clones are lacking; in checked studies, under half of them reflect an unresolved V gene, and why the rest are absent is not known. This sample has 65,000 to 90,000 clones in its table, and roughly 90% of those were observed once. More than 2% of the sample is held by the ten biggest clonotypes. The material sequenced was peripheral blood, taken in the first trimester of pregnancy. Source of these receptors: a female donor with multiple sclerosis, enrolled in a pregnancy study.

V gene TRBV7-2 combines with J gene TRBJ1-5; D may be TRBD1 (5 bases). The CDR3 has 15 residues. V lost 5 bases and J 5 bases, leaving 16 bases between the germline ends. Per the germline V gene, CDR1 is SGHTA and CDR2 is FQGNSA. DNA of the CDR3: TGTGCCAGCAGCCGTCTAAGGGGTGGGGATCAGCCCCAGCATTTT. It specifies CASSRLRGGDQPQHF.

The CDR3: CSVRGGHSYEQYF. CDR3 in DNA: TGCAGCGTCAGGGGTGGACACTCCTACGAGCAGTACTTC. The J gene is TRBJ2-7, the V gene TRBV29-1, with D possibly TRBD1 on 6 matching bases. The length of the CDR3 is 13 residues. Germline CDR1 and CDR2: SQVTM and ANQGSEA. V was cut by 6 bases and J by 0 bases, with 12 bases left in between.

The chain links TRBV2 to TRBJ2-3; 9 bases align to TRBD2. V gave up 0 bases and J gave up 6 bases; unmatched junction bases: 4. The CDR3 is made up of 15 amino acids. Germline V gene sequence: CDR1 SNHLY, CDR2 FYNNEI. CDR3 protein: CASSEAGLAVDTQYF. The CDR3, as DNA: TGTGCCAGCAGTGAAGCGGGACTAGCTGTGGATACGCAGTATTTT.

The chain is built from TRBV30 and TRBJ2-1; TRBD2 matches at 7 bases. Germline V CDR1 and CDR2: GTSNPN, SVGIG (reference sequence). The CDR3 covers 12 residues. J gave up 9 bases and V 0 bases, and 2 bases lay outside the gene matches. The CDR3 protein is CAWSVGGGEQFF. The CDR3 nucleotides read TGTGCCTGGAGTGTGGGGGGGGGTGAGCAGTTCTTC.

The chain joins TRBV4-3 to TRBJ1-5; the match to TRBD1 covers 7 bases. J was trimmed by 7 bases and V by 0 bases; bases with no gene match: 6. Germline assignment: CDR1 LGHNA and CDR2 YSLEER. The CDR3 is 15 residues long. For the CDR3, the DNA is TGCGCCAGCAGCCAAGATCGTACAGGGGTGCAGCCCCAGCATTTT. Its translation is CASSQDRTGVQPQHF.

Here the CDR3 reads CATRRLAGTPGVPDTQYF. CDR3 DNA sequence: TGTGCCACCAGACGACTAGCGGGGACTCCCGGAGTCCCAGATACGCAGTATTTT. The J gene is TRBJ2-3, the V gene TRBV6-4; TRBD2 matches 11 bases. Germline trimming cut 10 bases from V and 4 bases from J; bases unmatched to any gene: 19. CDR3 length equals 18 residues. Germline V gene sequence: CDR1 MRHNA, CDR2 SNTAGT.

The V gene is TRBV7-2, the J gene TRBJ2-7, with 7 positions matching TRBD2. Germline CDR1 reads SGHTA; CDR2 reads FQGNSA. After removal of 4 bases from V and 3 bases from J, the junction contained 9 bases not matched to a gene. The CDR3 runs to 15 residues. The CDR3 nucleotides are TGTGCCAGCAGCTGGGGGGGACCTGAATACTACGAGCAGTACTTC. Its protein is CASSWGGPEYYEQYF.

The V and J genes are TRBV7-9 and TRBJ2-1, with 11 positions matching TRBD2. The CDR3 is made up of 17 amino acids. Germline-derived CDR1 and CDR2 are SEHNR and FQNEAQ (reference sequence). J gave up 1 base and V 4 bases, and 6 bases lay outside the gene matches. In DNA, the CDR3 is TGTGCCAGCAGCTACGTCGGACTAGCGGGTTCCTACAATGAGCAGTTCTTC. Translated: CASSYVGLAGSYNEQFF.

This clone showed up just a few times. The chain combines TRBV7-8 with TRBJ1-5; 7 nucleotides align to TRBD1. CDR1 and CDR2 (germline): SGHVS, FQNEAQ. The CDR3 is made up of 15 amino acids. The V and J ends lost 5 bases and 3 bases, in that order; junction bases with no gene match: 7. The CDR3 sequence: CASSRNRGVNQPQHF. The CDR3 DNA is TGTGCCAGCAGCAGAAACAGGGGAGTCAATCAGCCCCAGCATTTT. Full variable domain (rest looked up from reference TRBV7-8 and TRBJ1-5): GAGVSQSPRYKVAKRGQDVALRCDPISGHVSLFWYQQALGQGPEFLTYFQNEAQLDKSGLPSDRFFAERPEGSVSTLKIQRTQQEDSAVYLCASSRNRGVNQPQHFGDGTRLSIL.

The rearrangement uses TRBV10-3 and TRBJ1-5, with a tentative D call TRBD1 (6 bases). Deletions cut 3 bases from V and 6 bases from J, with 12 bases between. This CDR3 comprises 14 residues. Germline V gene sequence: CDR1 ENHRY, CDR2 SYGVKD. This CDR3 reads CAISDQGGTQPQHF. In DNA, the CDR3 is TGTGCCATCAGTGACCAAGGGGGTACTCAGCCCCAGCATTTT.

J is TRBJ2-1 and V is TRBV14; D is ambiguous. V lost 4 bases, J lost 5 bases, and 3 bases lay in between. The CDR3 is made up of 11 amino acids. Germline CDR1 reads SGHDN; CDR2 reads FVKESK. CDR3 DNA: TGTGCCAGCAGCCTCGACAATGAGCAGTTCTTC. Its translation is CASSLDNEQFF.

This chain links TRBV6-6 with TRBJ2-3; 11 bases are shared with TRBD2. Germline CDR1 is MNHNY and CDR2 is SVGAGI (reference sequence). V lost 5 bases, J lost 3 bases, and 4 bases stayed unmatched. CDR3 length: 15 amino acids. In DNA, the CDR3 is TGTGCCAGCAGTCAGACTAGCGGGGTTACAGATACGCAGTATTTT. Amino acid sequence: CASSQTSGVTDTQYF.

The chain couples TRBV27 to TRBJ1-5; D possibly corresponds to TRBD1 (6 bases). Germline V gene data show CDR1 as MNHEY and CDR2 as SMNVEV (reference sequence). Trimming took off 3 bases at V and 4 bases at J, with 10 bases between the two ends. This CDR3 is built from 14 residues. CDR3 DNA: TGTGCCAGCAGTTTGGGGGCGGATAATCAGCCCCAGCATTTT. Translation: CASSLGADNQPQHF.

This clone was detected only a few times. The V and J genes are TRBV4-2 and TRBJ2-3, with 7 bases matching TRBD2. CDR1 is LGHNA and CDR2 is YNFKEQ in the germline V gene. The CDR3 contains 15 residues. V lost 4 bases, J lost 4 bases, and 8 bases stayed unmatched. CDR3 sequence (DNA): TGTGCCAGCAGCCCGAGACTAGCCGATTCAGATACGCAGTATTTT. Encoded protein: CASSPRLADSDTQYF.

The chain joins TRBV2 to TRBJ1-1, with unresolved D. There are 11 residues in the CDR3. V lost 3 bases and J lost 5, with 4 bases in between. Germline CDR1 is SNHLY and CDR2 is FYNNEI. Here the CDR3 reads CASSDYTEAFF. CDR3 DNA sequence: TGTGCCAGCAGTGATTATACTGAAGCTTTCTTT.

The V and J genes are TRBV28 and TRBJ2-3; 7 nucleotides agree with TRBD1. The germline V gene has CDR1 MDHEN and CDR2 SYDVKM. The CDR3 loop spans 16 amino acids. V trimming: 6 bases; J trimming: 0 bases; junction bases outside the gene matches: 9. The DNA of the CDR3 is TGTGCCAGCAGATTGGGACAGTTGATTAGCACAGATACGCAGTATTTT. It specifies CASRLGQLISTDTQYF. Based on the CDR3 plus reference TRBV28 and TRBJ2-3, the full variable domain is DVKVTQSSRYLVKRTGEKVFLECVQDMDHENMFWYRQDPGLGLRLIYFSYDVKMKEKGDIPEGYSVSREKKERFSLILESASTNQTSMYLCASRLGQLISTDTQYFGPGTRLTVL.

This chain links TRBV18 with TRBJ2-7; 8 positions match TRBD2. The CDR3 is made up of 14 amino acids. Germline values: CDR1 KGHSH, CDR2 LQKENI. V was clipped by 2 bases and J by 2 bases; unmatched bases: 2. The CDR3 region is CASSPTGGAYEQYF. The CDR3 DNA is TGTGCCAGCTCACCAACGGGAGGGGCCTACGAGCAGTACTTC.

CDR3 region: CSARDRGEAFF. In nucleotides, the CDR3 is TGCAGTGCTAGAGACAGGGGGGAAGCTTTCTTT. This sequence joins TRBV20-1 and TRBJ1-1; TRBD1 matches at 7 bases. The CDR3 runs to 11 residues. Germline CDR1 DFQATT, CDR2 SNEGSKA (reference sequence). The ends lost 0 bases at V and 8 bases at J; junction bases unmatched: 0.

This clone has a single count. The gene calls are TRBV27 and TRBJ2-1; 8 bases are shared with TRBD2. Per germline, CDR1 MNHEY and CDR2 SMNVEV (reference sequence). The CDR3 consists of 16 residues. The V segment lost 5 bases and the J segment 8 bases; nucleotides outside the gene matches: 14. The CDR3 here is CASSPGLAGRIYEQFF. CDR3 DNA sequence: TGTGCCAGCAGTCCAGGGCTAGCGGGTCGTATTTATGAGCAGTTCTTC.

V gene TRBV19 combines with J gene TRBJ1-6, with D perhaps TRBD1 (6 bases). The CDR3 contains 15 residues. Trimming left V 2 bases short and J 7 bases short, with 12 bases between. Germline CDR1 is LNHDA and CDR2 is SQIVND (reference sequence). CDR3 sequence reads: CASSIQGTENSPLHF. The CDR3 DNA follows: TGTGCCAGTAGTATACAGGGGACGGAGAATTCACCCCTCCACTTT.

A note on this clone: The identical CDR3 is also encoded by other nucleotide sequences in the sample. This rearrangement joins TRBV5-6 to TRBJ2-1; tentative D call: TRBD1 (5 bases). Trimming took off 5 bases at V and 7 bases at J, with 10 bases between the two ends. This CDR3 spans 12 amino acids. Germline assignment: CDR1 SGHDT and CDR2 YYEEEE. The CDR3 protein is CASSFRENEQFF. CDR3 DNA: TGTGCCAGCAGTTTCAGGGAAAATGAGCAGTTCTTC.

The chain is built from TRBV7-3 and TRBJ1-1; no clear D. This CDR3 has 15 residues. Germline V CDR1 and CDR2: SGHTA, FQGTGA. Trimming removed 1 base at V and 1 base at J, with 10 bases between. The CDR3 DNA sequence: TGTGCCAGCAGCTTAAGAGGGTTCGGGAACACTGAAGCTTTCTTT. Its protein is CASSLRGFGNTEAFF.

The chain carries TRBV7-9 and TRBJ2-5, with 13 positions matching TRBD2. CDR1 is SEHNR, CDR2 FQNEAQ, per germline (reference sequence). The CDR3 has 17 residues. The ends lost 3 bases at V and 2 bases at J; junction bases unmatched: 6. CDR3 in amino acids: CASSFPGLAGPQETQYF. The CDR3 DNA reads TGTGCCAGCAGCTTCCCGGGACTAGCGGGACCGCAAGAGACCCAGTACTTC.

The chain recombines TRBV5-1 with TRBJ2-1; TRBD2 might be the D (6 bases). Germline values: CDR1 SGHRS, CDR2 YFSETQ. CDR3 length: 15 residues. Deletions cut 4 bases from V and 1 base from J, with 12 bases between. This chain's CDR3 is CASSASTRSYNEQFF. The DNA for the CDR3 is TGCGCCAGCAGCGCTTCGACTAGGTCCTACAATGAGCAGTTCTTC. Variable domain in full (rest from reference TRBV5-1 and TRBJ2-1): KAGVTQTPRYLIKTRGQQVTLSCSPISGHRSVSWYQQTPGQGLQFLFEYFSETQRNKGNFPGRFSGRQFSNSRSEMNVSTLELGDSALYLCASSASTRSYNEQFFGPGTRLTVL.

The rearrangement links TRBV5-1 to TRBJ2-2; 13 bases line up with TRBD2. CDR3 length equals 19 residues. Germline V lookup: CDR1 SGHRS, CDR2 YFSETQ. J gave up 6 bases and V 4 bases, and 15 bases lay outside the gene matches. This CDR3 reads CASSLRTSGRKERAGELFF. CDR3 nucleotides: TGCGCCAGCAGCCTACGGACTAGCGGGAGAAAGGAGCGAGCCGGGGAGCTGTTTTTT.

The chain recombines TRBV27 with TRBJ2-3; D call uncertain. The CDR3 length is 13 residues. V was shortened by 0 bases and J by 4 bases, with 5 bases between the two germline ends. Germline V CDR1 and CDR2: MNHEY, SMNVEV (reference sequence). DNA of the CDR3: TGTGCCAGCAGTTTATCGGCACCAGATACGCAGTATTTT. The encoded protein is CASSLSAPDTQYF.

V and J are TRBV5-4 and TRBJ1-3; 10 bases are a match to TRBD1. CDR1 SGHNT and CDR2 YYREEE come from the germline V gene (reference sequence). This CDR3 has 16 residues. The V gene end was trimmed by 3 bases and the J gene end by 1 base; junction bases not matched to a gene: 4. CDR3: CASSYGQGGSGNTIYF. CDR3 DNA: TGTGCCAGCAGCTACGGACAGGGGGGTTCTGGAAACACCATATATTTT.